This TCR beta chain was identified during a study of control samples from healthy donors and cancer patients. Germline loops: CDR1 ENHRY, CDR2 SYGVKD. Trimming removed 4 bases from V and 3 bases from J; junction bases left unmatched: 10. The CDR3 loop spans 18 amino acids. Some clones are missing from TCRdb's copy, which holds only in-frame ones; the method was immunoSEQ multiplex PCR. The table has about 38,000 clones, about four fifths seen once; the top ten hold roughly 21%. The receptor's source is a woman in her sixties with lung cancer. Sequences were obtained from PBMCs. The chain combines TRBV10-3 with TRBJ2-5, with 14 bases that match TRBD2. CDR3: CAISGTSGRRGKEETQYF. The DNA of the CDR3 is TGTGCCATCAGTGGGACTAGCGGGAGGCGCGGAAAAGAAGAGACCCAGTACTTC.